These 27 T cell receptor beta chains share one sample of origin, sequenced in a study of PD-L1 blockade in urothelial cancer. Time point in this sample: peripheral blood 6 weeks after treatment start. TCRdb keeps only in-frame clones here, not all; method: immunoSEQ multiplex PCR. The data show around 62,000 clones, roughly 86% seen once. The starting material was PBMCs, obtained around atezolizumab (anti-PD-L1) treatment. These receptors all stem from a man between 60 and 75 years old with urothelial cancer.

This rearrangement joins TRBV6-1 to TRBJ1-2; 7 nucleotides align to TRBD1. Unmatched junction bases numbered 3, after V lost 6 bases and J lost 2 bases. This CDR3 is built from 13 residues. CDR1 and CDR2 from the germline V gene are MNHNS and SASEGT. This chain's CDR3 is CASRGTANYGYTF. In nucleotides, the CDR3 is TGTGCCAGCAGAGGGACAGCAAACTATGGCTACACCTTC.

This clone was observed once. The rearrangement links TRBV7-9 to TRBJ2-5; TRBD1 aligns across 8 bases. Germline CDR1 SEHNR, CDR2 FQNEAQ (reference sequence). This CDR3 has 15 residues. V lost 6 bases, J lost 5 bases, and 11 bases stayed unmatched. CDR3 protein: CASRKTQDRVETQYF. The CDR3 nucleotides read TGTGCCAGCAGGAAAACACAGGACAGGGTTGAGACCCAGTACTTC.

The J gene is TRBJ2-2, the V gene TRBV28, with 11 bases identical to TRBD2. This CDR3 comprises 13 residues. V lost 6 bases to trimming and J lost 6 bases; unmatched junction nucleotides: 0. The germline V gene encodes CDR1 MDHEN and CDR2 SYDVKM. The CDR3 DNA is TGTGCCAGCAGACTAGCGGGAGCCGGGGAGCTGTTTTTT. Translation gives CASRLAGAGELFF. Full variable domain (missing parts from reference TRBV28 and TRBJ2-2): DVKVTQSSRYLVKRTGEKVFLECVQDMDHENMFWYRQDPGLGLRLIYFSYDVKMKEKGDIPEGYSVSREKKERFSLILESASTNQTSMYLCASRLAGAGELFFGEGSRLTVL.

The gene calls are TRBV5-1 and TRBJ1-2; 8 positions agree with TRBD1. The CDR3 contains 14 residues. V lost 3 bases and J lost 7; bases outside the gene matches: 8. Germline lookup yields CDR1 SGHRS and CDR2 YFSETQ. The CDR3 coding sequence is TGCGCCAGCAGCTCACAAGGACAGGGAGTTGGCTACACCTTC. Translated: CASSSQGQGVGYTF.

The chain uses TRBV30 and TRBJ1-1; a weak D match, TRBD1 (5 bases). V was cut by 4 bases and J by 8 bases, with 14 bases left in between. The CDR3 spans 12 residues. CDR1 and CDR2 from the germline V gene are GTSNPN and SVGIG (reference sequence). CDR3 loop: CAWTTRTQEAFF. DNA for the CDR3: TGTGCCTGGACAACCCGGACACAGGAAGCTTTCTTT. The full variable domain, with the rest looked up from reference TRBV30 and TRBJ1-1, is SQTIHQWPATLVQPVGSPLSLECTVEGTSNPNLYWYRQAAGRGLQLLFYSVGIGQISSEVPQNLSASRPQDRQFILSSKKLLLSDSGFYLCAWTTRTQEAFFGQGTRLTVV.

The chain recombines TRBV5-1 with TRBJ2-7; D is possibly TRBD1 (5 bases). V lost 3 bases and J 4 bases, leaving 14 bases between the germline ends. The CDR3 is 14 residues long. Germline CDR1 SGHRS, CDR2 YFSETQ. The CDR3 DNA follows: TGCGCCAGCAGCTGGGGCGGCTTGGGGTACGAGCAGTACTTC. Protein: CASSWGGLGYEQYF.

V is TRBV19 and J is TRBJ1-5; D is undetermined. From germline, CDR1 is LNHDA and CDR2 SQIVND (reference sequence). The ends were cut back, 4 bases at V and 4 bases at J, with 14 bases in the middle. The CDR3 covers 15 residues. Here the CDR3 reads CASSTLPGENQPQHF. For the CDR3, the DNA is TGTGCCAGTAGTACGCTTCCAGGTGAGAATCAGCCCCAGCATTTT.

This chain uses TRBV4-2 with TRBJ1-2; possible D gene TRBD1, 5 bases. Germline V lookup: CDR1 LGHNA, CDR2 YNFKEQ. The V end was cut by 1 base, the J end by 6 bases, with 9 bases between. This CDR3 has 13 residues. CDR3 bases: TGTGCCAGCAGCCAAGCAACAGGAGATGGCTACACCTTC. Translated: CASSQATGDGYTF.

The chain combines TRBV5-4 with TRBJ2-7; 13 nucleotides match TRBD2. CDR3 length: 17 amino acids. Germline V gene sequence: CDR1 SGHNT, CDR2 YYREEE (reference sequence). V gave up 4 bases and J gave up 3 bases; unmatched junction bases: 10. The CDR3: CASSHGPGTSGIYEQYF. In nucleotides, the CDR3 is TGTGCCAGCAGCCACGGACCCGGGACTAGCGGGATCTACGAGCAGTACTTC.

V and J are TRBV11-3 and TRBJ2-7, with TRBD1 as a possible D gene (5 bases). The CDR3 loop spans 14 amino acids. V lost 1 base, J lost 4 bases, and 11 bases lay in between. Germline V gene sequence: CDR1 SGHNT, CDR2 YENEEA. This CDR3 reads CASSLGQQVYEQYF. CDR3 DNA sequence: TGTGCCAGCAGCTTAGGGCAACAGGTATACGAGCAGTACTTC.

J is TRBJ2-7 and V is TRBV28; the D gene is possibly TRBD1 (6 bases). Germline V lookup: CDR1 MDHEN, CDR2 SYDVKM. With 8 bases removed from V and 4 bases from J, the gap between germline ends came to 12 bases. This CDR3 is built from 12 residues. The CDR3 here is CASRDKIYEQYF. In DNA, the CDR3 is TGTGCCAGCCGGGACAAAATTTACGAGCAGTACTTC.

The chain uses TRBV2 and TRBJ1-2; possible D gene TRBD1, 6 bases. Looked up from germline, CDR1 is SNHLY and CDR2 is FYNNEI. The CDR3 extends over 13 amino acids. With 7 bases removed from V and 8 bases from J, the gap between germline ends came to 17 bases. CDR3 in amino acids: CASNVLGARGYTF. CDR3 nucleotides: TGTGCCAGCAACGTTCTGGGGGCGCGAGGCTACACCTTC.

V usage is TRBV10-1 and J usage is TRBJ2-1, with 7 bases fitting TRBD2. Per the germline V gene, CDR1 is WNHNN and CDR2 is SYGVQD (reference sequence). The V segment lost 6 bases and the J segment 6 bases; nucleotides outside the gene matches: 5. The length of the CDR3 is 13 residues. The CDR3 is CASSPSGRNEQFF. In nucleotides, the CDR3 is TGCGCCAGCAGCCCTAGCGGCCGCAATGAGCAGTTCTTC.

This clone was counted between two and nine times. The chain couples TRBV4-2 to TRBJ2-1, with D maybe TRBD1 (6 bases). The CDR3 is 16 amino acids. V lost 4 bases, J lost 5 bases, and 18 bases lay in between. Germline CDR1 is LGHNA and CDR2 is YNFKEQ. The CDR3, as DNA: TGTGCCAGCAGCCCGCTGGACAGTCAGATCGACAATGAGCAGTTCTTC. Its protein product is CASSPLDSQIDNEQFF.

CDR3 nucleotides: TGTGCCAGCAGCCAAGCCAAGGGCCAGGGGAATACCCAGCATTTT. Translation gives CASSQAKGQGNTQHF. The V call is TRBV4-2, the J call TRBJ1-5; TRBD1 is a possible D gene (6 bases). This CDR3 contains 15 residues. Germline loops: CDR1 LGHNA, CDR2 YNFKEQ. The V gene lost 1 base and the J gene lost 11 bases, with 18 bases spanning the gap.

The V call is TRBV6-5, the J call TRBJ2-2, with 11 positions matching TRBD2. This CDR3 contains 14 residues. The junction had 2 bases not matched to a gene; V was cut back by 6 bases and J by 5 bases. Germline V lookup: CDR1 MNHEY, CDR2 SVGAGI. The CDR3 nucleotides are TGTGCCAGCAGGGGACTAGCGGAGACCGGGGAGCTGTTTTTT. Translation: CASRGLAETGELFF.

This clone appeared a single time. The chain joins TRBV6-6 to TRBJ2-7, with D possibly TRBD1 on 5 matching bases. The V gene's germline CDR1 is MNHNY and CDR2 SVGAGI (reference sequence). Deletions cut 0 bases from V and 0 bases from J, with 12 bases between. This CDR3 region has 16 residues. The CDR3 DNA reads TGTGCCAGCAGTTACTCATCAGGGAACCCCTCCTACGAGCAGTACTTC. As protein: CASSYSSGNPSYEQYF.

The V gene is TRBV5-1, the J gene TRBJ2-7; perhaps TRBD1 as D (6 bases). The V end lost 2 bases, the J end lost 2 bases, and 11 bases lay between the germline ends. CDR3 length equals 14 residues. Germline V gene sequence: CDR1 SGHRS, CDR2 YFSETQ. DNA for the CDR3: TGCGCCAGCAGCTTTACCGGGACAACCTACGAGCAGTACTTC. As protein: CASSFTGTTYEQYF.

For this clone: The sample has other DNA sequences that encode this CDR3 too. This chain links TRBV5-1 with TRBJ2-7, with D hard to call. The CDR3 sequence is 11 residues long. The V end was cut by 0 bases, the J end by 4 bases, with 2 bases between. Germline CDR1 and CDR2: SGHRS and YFSETQ. CDR3 nucleotides: TGCGCCAGCAGCTTGGCTTACGAGCAGTACTTC. Its protein is CASSLAYEQYF. Drawing the rest from reference TRBV5-1 and TRBJ2-7, the complete variable domain is KAGVTQTPRYLIKTRGQQVTLSCSPISGHRSVSWYQQTPGQGLQFLFEYFSETQRNKGNFPGRFSGRQFSNSRSEMNVSTLELGDSALYLCASSLAYEQYFGPGTRLTVT.

The rearrangement uses TRBV30 and TRBJ2-7; D is unclear. This CDR3 has 11 amino acids. V lost 7 bases and J lost 3, with 10 bases in between. Germline loops: CDR1 GTSNPN, CDR2 SVGIG (reference sequence). The DNA for the CDR3 is TGTGCCTCAGACTCGGTCTACGAGCAGTACTTC. Translated: CASDSVYEQYF.

This clone was detected only a few times. The chain recombines TRBV5-1 with TRBJ2-4, with a weak D call TRBD2 (5 bases). Germline CDR1 and CDR2: SGHRS and YFSETQ. V shed 2 bases and J shed 0 bases, with 9 bases lying between them. The CDR3 contains 15 residues. The CDR3, as DNA: TGCGCCAGCAGCTTCGGGGAAGTAGCCAAAAACATTCAGTACTTC. It specifies CASSFGEVAKNIQYF.

The chain recombines TRBV5-6 with TRBJ2-3, with no clear D. Trimming left V 1 base short and J 1 base short, with 10 bases between. Germline V gene data show CDR1 as SGHDT and CDR2 as YYEEEE. This CDR3 has 15 amino acids. CDR3 sequence: CASSLFRRGTDTQYF. The CDR3 nucleotides read TGTGCCAGCAGCTTGTTTCGCCGAGGCACAGATACGCAGTATTTT.

The chain is built from TRBV2 and TRBJ1-1; 7 nucleotides align to TRBD1. The CDR3 has 15 residues. Germline-derived CDR1 and CDR2 are SNHLY and FYNNEI. The V and J ends lost 6 bases and 1 base, in that order; junction bases with no gene match: 8. The DNA of the CDR3 is TGTGCCAGCAGCGGCCAACGACAGGGGAACACTGAAGCTTTCTTT. Amino acid sequence: CASSGQRQGNTEAFF.

The chain employs TRBV5-1 and TRBJ1-1, with 7 bases lining up with TRBD1. After removal of 4 bases from V and 3 bases from J, the junction contained 3 bases not matched to a gene. Germline V gene lookup returns CDR1 SGHRS and CDR2 YFSETQ. This CDR3 has 13 amino acids. CDR3 nucleotides: TGCGCCAGCAGCCCCAGGGGGTACACTGAAGCTTTCTTT. It codes for CASSPRGYTEAFF.

The chain carries TRBV7-9 and TRBJ2-1, with 12 bases aligning to TRBD1. V was clipped by 5 bases and J by 8 bases; unmatched bases: 13. The V gene's germline CDR1 is SEHNR and CDR2 FQNEAQ (reference sequence). This CDR3 is 17 amino acids long. This chain's CDR3 is CASSPSTGTGGRYEQFF. Here the CDR3 DNA reads TGTGCCAGCAGCCCATCCACCGGGACAGGGGGCAGGTATGAGCAGTTCTTC.

The gene calls are TRBV4-1 and TRBJ2-7; 13 nucleotides match TRBD2. Germline CDR1 reads MGHRA; CDR2 reads YSYEKL. The CDR3 consists of 15 residues. V lost 4 bases, J lost 7 bases, and 7 bases stayed unmatched. CDR3 sequence: CASSPLAGGRREQYF. In nucleotides, the CDR3 is TGCGCCAGCAGCCCACTAGCGGGAGGGCGAAGGGAGCAGTACTTC.

This clone was observed a single time. The chain is built from TRBV5-4 and TRBJ2-1, with TRBD1 identical over 10 bases. J gave up 7 bases and V 2 bases, and 6 bases lay outside the gene matches. The V gene's germline CDR1 is SGHNT and CDR2 YYREEE (reference sequence). The CDR3 loop spans 15 amino acids. CDR3 sequence reads: CASSFGTGVSNEQFF. CDR3 nucleotide sequence: TGTGCCAGCAGCTTCGGGACAGGGGTGTCGAATGAGCAGTTCTTC.